The 22 T cell receptor beta chains below all came from one sample that was sequenced in a study of T cell responses to AZD1222 COVID-19 vaccine. Measured with immunoSEQ multiplex PCR; TCRdb has only the in-frame clones, and not every one. The table has about 140,000 clones, 89% seen once; the top ten hold approximately 4.8%. Source: peripheral blood, taken on day 0 of AZD1222 vaccination. The source of these receptors is an adult in good health.

The rearrangement uses TRBV29-1 and TRBJ1-1; no clear D gene. This CDR3 has 13 amino acids. Germline CDR1 reads SQVTM; CDR2 reads ANQGSEA. The V end was cut by 4 bases, the J end by 5 bases, with 14 bases between. Written as DNA, the CDR3 is TGCAGCGTTGTACGCGGGCGGTATACTGAAGCTTTCTTT. Its protein product is CSVVRGRYTEAFF.

V usage is TRBV28 and J usage is TRBJ1-1; D ambiguous. This CDR3 region has 12 residues. The V gene lost 2 bases and the J gene lost 4 bases, with 5 bases spanning the gap. From germline, CDR1 is MDHEN and CDR2 SYDVKM. Here the CDR3 reads CASSLLSTEAFF. In DNA form, the CDR3 reads TGTGCCAGCAGTTTACTGTCCACTGAAGCTTTCTTT.

The chain uses TRBV30 and TRBJ2-7, with 11 positions matching TRBD2. This CDR3 region has 14 residues. Trimming cost V 3 bases and J 0 bases; bases outside gene matches: 1. The germline CDR1 and CDR2 sequences are GTSNPN and SVGIG (reference sequence). The DNA of the CDR3 is TGTGCCTGGAGACTAGCGGGGGCCTCCTACGAGCAGTACTTC. Translation: CAWRLAGASYEQYF. Looking up the rest from reference TRBV30 and TRBJ2-7 gives the full variable domain: SQTIHQWPATLVQPVGSPLSLECTVEGTSNPNLYWYRQAAGRGLQLLFYSVGIGQISSEVPQNLSASRPQDRQFILSSKKLLLSDSGFYLCAWRLAGASYEQYFGPGTRLTVT.

The genes are TRBV5-1 and TRBJ2-5; the D is unclear. Germline assignment: CDR1 SGHRS and CDR2 YFSETQ. The CDR3 length is 13 residues. With 1 base removed from V and 6 bases from J, the gap between germline ends came to 10 bases. The CDR3 DNA reads TGCGCCAGCAGCTTGCCGTCAATCCAGACCCAGTACTTC. Protein: CASSLPSIQTQYF.

The rearrangement links TRBV30 to TRBJ1-2, with D perhaps matching TRBD1 (6 bases). Per germline, CDR1 GTSNPN and CDR2 SVGIG (reference sequence). The CDR3 totals 14 residues. Trimming left V 1 base short and J 8 bases short, with 17 bases between. CDR3 protein: CAWSGTAIPGGYTF. The CDR3 region has the DNA TGTGCCTGGAGTGGGACAGCGATTCCTGGGGGCTACACCTTC.

This clone was seen a single time. V usage is TRBV2 and J usage is TRBJ2-2; D unclear. The CDR3 has 12 amino acids. V shed 6 bases and J shed 5 bases, with 7 bases lying between them. Germline CDR1 is SNHLY and CDR2 is FYNNEI. CDR3 residues: CASRQPTGELFF. CDR3 DNA: TGTGCCAGCAGACAGCCGACCGGGGAGCTGTTTTTT. The whole variable domain, remainder taken from reference TRBV2 and TRBJ2-2, is EPEVTQTPSHQVTQMGQEVILRCVPISNHLYFYWYRQILGQKVEFLVSFYNNEISEKSEIFDDQFSVERPDGSNFTLKIRSTKLEDSAMYFCASRQPTGELFFGEGSRLTVL.

This clone was seen a few times. The chain has TRBV2 and TRBJ2-2; D unresolved. The CDR3 length is 15 residues. The V end lost 3 bases, the J end lost 9 bases, and 17 bases lay between the germline ends. Germline lookup yields CDR1 SNHLY and CDR2 FYNNEI. CDR3 region: CASSDFSTLERELFF. The CDR3 DNA is TGTGCCAGCAGTGATTTTTCGACACTCGAGAGGGAGCTGTTTTTT.

This clone was recorded only once. V and J are TRBV18 and TRBJ2-1; 11 bases map to TRBD2. The V segment lost 5 bases and the J segment 6 bases; nucleotides outside the gene matches: 3. CDR3 length equals 14 residues. From germline, CDR1 is KGHSH and CDR2 LQKENI. CDR3: CASSTGLAVNEQFF. CDR3 nucleotide sequence: TGTGCCAGCTCAACGGGACTAGCGGTCAATGAGCAGTTCTTC.

J is TRBJ1-5 and V is TRBV15, with 8 nucleotides matching TRBD1. The CDR3 extends over 15 amino acids. Germline V gives CDR1 LNHNV, CDR2 YYDKDF (reference sequence). V lost 3 bases, J lost 6 bases, and 7 bases stayed unmatched. This CDR3 reads CATSSGAGGFQPQHF. The CDR3 DNA reads TGTGCCACCAGCAGTGGGGCAGGGGGCTTTCAGCCCCAGCATTTT.

This chain uses TRBV5-8 with TRBJ2-5; a possible D gene is TRBD1 (5 bases). This CDR3 comprises 15 residues. Trimming stripped 10 bases from V and 2 bases from J, with 21 bases between. Germline-derived CDR1 and CDR2 are SGHTS and YDEGEE. This chain's CDR3 is CAVQRGTTLQETQYF. The CDR3 nucleotides are TGTGCCGTCCAAAGGGGAACTACACTTCAAGAGACCCAGTACTTC.

The gene calls are TRBV19 and TRBJ2-7, with D hard to call. Germline CDR1 reads LNHDA; CDR2 reads SQIVND (reference sequence). Trimming cost V 5 bases and J 0 bases, with 8 bases left between them. This CDR3 spans 13 amino acids. CDR3 in DNA: TGTGCCAGTAGTGCCTCAAGCTCCTACGAGCAGTACTTC. It codes for CASSASSSYEQYF.

The CDR3 here is CASSRQARSGNTIYF. CDR3 bases: TGTGCCAGCAGTAGACAGGCGCGCTCTGGAAACACCATATATTTT. The chain is built from TRBV2 and TRBJ1-3; maybe TRBD1 (6 bases). Germline assignment: CDR1 SNHLY and CDR2 FYNNEI. Trimming took off 5 bases at V and 0 bases at J, with 11 bases between the two ends. The CDR3 loop spans 15 amino acids.

The chain has TRBV28 and TRBJ2-6; a possible D gene is TRBD2 (5 bases). Germline CDR1 reads MDHEN; CDR2 reads SYDVKM. Trimming took off 5 bases at V and 4 bases at J, with 15 bases between the two ends. The CDR3 covers 16 residues. This chain's CDR3 is CASSPTGSFGANVLTF. CDR3 DNA: TGTGCCAGCAGTCCTACGGGGAGTTTCGGGGCCAACGTCCTGACTTTC.

This sequence joins TRBV30 and TRBJ2-1; 10 bases agree with TRBD2. Unmatched junction bases numbered 4, after V lost 0 bases and J lost 5 bases. This CDR3 is built from 15 residues. Per the germline V gene, CDR1 is GTSNPN and CDR2 is SVGIG (reference sequence). CDR3 nucleotide sequence: TGTGCCTGGAGTGTCGGACTAGCGGTCAACAATGAGCAGTTCTTC. Amino acid sequence: CAWSVGLAVNNEQFF.

The V and J genes are TRBV7-9 and TRBJ2-1, with 8 bases that match TRBD1. Trimming took 5 bases from V and 5 from J; bases not matched to a gene: 11. Germline V lookup: CDR1 SEHNR, CDR2 FQNEAQ (reference sequence). The CDR3 sequence is 16 residues long. The CDR3 sequence: CASSPRSGTGNNEQFF. For the CDR3, the DNA is TGTGCCAGCAGCCCCCGATCCGGGACAGGAAACAATGAGCAGTTCTTC.

This clone showed up just once. The gene calls are TRBV29-1 and TRBJ2-7; TRBD2 agrees at 9 bases. Germline V CDR1 and CDR2: SQVTM, ANQGSEA. The CDR3 totals 14 residues. Unmatched junction bases numbered 13, after V lost 7 bases and J lost 6 bases. In DNA form, the CDR3 reads TGCAGCGCTCGGGGTCTAGCGGGACCCCCCGAGCAGTACTTC. Its translation is CSARGLAGPPEQYF.

This rearrangement joins TRBV5-1 to TRBJ1-3; no definite D call. V lost 1 base to trimming and J lost 4 bases, with 9 bases between them. The V gene's germline CDR1 is SGHRS and CDR2 YFSETQ. The CDR3 has 14 amino acids. The CDR3 coding sequence is TGCGCCAGCAGCTTGACTATGCCAGGAAACACCATATATTTT. Protein sequence: CASSLTMPGNTIYF.

The gene calls are TRBV30 and TRBJ2-3; tentatively, D is TRBD2 (5 bases). The CDR3 covers 16 residues. The V gene lost 3 bases and the J gene lost 1 base, with 17 bases spanning the gap. Germline V CDR1 and CDR2: GTSNPN, SVGIG (reference sequence). CDR3 residues: CAWSITPGSGTDTQYF. The CDR3 DNA reads as TGTGCCTGGAGCATAACCCCGGGGAGTGGCACAGATACGCAGTATTTT.

The chain employs TRBV6-5 and TRBJ1-1; maybe TRBD1 (5 bases). Germline loops: CDR1 MNHEY, CDR2 SVGAGI. Trimming took off 2 bases at V and 0 bases at J, with 7 bases between the two ends. The CDR3 is made up of 14 amino acids. The DNA for the CDR3 is TGTGCCAGCAGTTACATGGGGGTGAACACTGAAGCTTTCTTT. It codes for CASSYMGVNTEAFF.

The chain recombines TRBV20-1 with TRBJ1-2; 9 bases match TRBD1. Germline loops: CDR1 DFQATT, CDR2 SNEGSKA (reference sequence). There are 14 residues in the CDR3. The trim removed 3 bases at V and 8 bases at J, leaving 10 bases unmatched. The CDR3 loop reads CSASVSGQGDGYTF. The DNA of the CDR3 is TGCAGTGCTAGTGTCTCGGGACAGGGAGACGGCTACACCTTC.

The V and J genes are TRBV28 and TRBJ2-7; 7 bases fit TRBD2. Per the germline V gene, CDR1 is MDHEN and CDR2 is SYDVKM. CDR3 length: 13 amino acids. After removal of 3 bases from V and 6 bases from J, the junction contained 5 bases not matched to a gene. This CDR3 reads CASSLGGPGEQYF. The CDR3 DNA reads as TGTGCCAGCAGTTTGGGAGGGCCGGGCGAGCAGTACTTC.

This clone appeared a single time. V gene TRBV11-2 combines with J gene TRBJ1-2, with 7 bases matching TRBD1. V trimming: 6 bases; J trimming: 7 bases; junction bases outside the gene matches: 2. Germline assignment: CDR1 SGHAT and CDR2 FQNNGV. The CDR3 contains 11 residues. The CDR3: CASRAGGGYTF. As DNA, the CDR3 is TGTGCCAGCAGAGCAGGGGGTGGCTACACCTTC.